These T cell receptor beta chains were read from a single sample in a study of patients and donors after allogeneic stem cell transplantation. TCRdb analysed the RT-PCR reads with MiXCR anew, one entry per CDR3 protein. The sample holds about 230,000 distinct CDR3 sequences, over 12% seen once. The material sequenced was blood, either unsorted or a sorted T cell fraction (not recorded which). Receptor source: a human donor who was either an allogeneic HSCT recipient or a stem cell or donor lymphocyte infusion donor (not recorded which). It is not recorded whose cells these are; they may come from a transplant donor. Each CDR3 is given with its conserved first and last residue. D genes are given only for firm matches. Part of the rows lack a size; the others show once, few, many or a class for expanded clones.

d_call	clone_size	j_call	v_call	cdr3_aa	cdr3_nt
.	.	TRBJ2-1	TRBV5-1	CASSLGYDREQFF	TGCGCCAGCAGCTTGGGTTACGACAGAGAGCAGTTCTTC
.	few	TRBJ2-3	TRBV7-2	CASRPTGGGTDTQYF	TGTGCCAGCAGGCCGACAGGCGGGGGCACAGATACGCAGTATTTT
.	few	TRBJ1-1	TRBV9	CASSPRNEAFF	TGTGCCAGCAGCCCCAGAAATGAAGCTTTCTTT
.	.	TRBJ1-5	TRBV18	CASSVRGGTYQPQHF	TGTGCCAGCTCAGTCAGAGGGGGGACCTATCAGCCCCAGCATTTT
.	many	TRBJ2-7	TRBV3-1	CASSPGGGVEQYF	TGTGCCAGCAGCCCAGGAGGCGGGGTCGAGCAGTACTTC
TRBD1	.	TRBJ1-1	TRBV27	CASSGQGRAEAFF	TGTGCCAGCAGTGGACAGGGGAGGGCTGAAGCTTTCTTT
.	few	TRBJ2-2	TRBV19	CASRPQGGYTGELFF	TGTGCCAGTAGACCACAGGGCGGGTACACCGGGGAGCTGTTTTTT
.	.	TRBJ1-5	TRBV12-3/TRBV12-4	CASSLESQPQHF	TGTGCCAGCAGTTTAGAATCTCAGCCCCAGCATTTT
TRBD1	.	TRBJ2-7	TRBV9	CASSVNSGGPYEQYF	TGTGCCAGCAGCGTAAACTCAGGGGGCCCCTACGAGCAGTACTTC
TRBD2	.	TRBJ2-1	TRBV7-6	CASSLRGLAGVNEQFF	TGTGCCAGCAGCTTAAGGGGACTAGCGGGAGTTAATGAGCAGTTCTTC
.	few	TRBJ2-1	TRBV5-5	CASSTDRVGFF	TGTGCCAGCAGCACCGACCGGGTAGGGTTCTTC
TRBD2	many	TRBJ2-6	TRBV5-5	CASSDDRTRTGANVLTF	TGTGCCAGCAGCGACGACCGGACTAGAACTGGGGCCAACGTCCTGACTTTC
.	.	TRBJ2-3	TRBV4-2	CASSQESGALKADTQYF	TGTGCCAGCAGCCAAGAATCAGGGGCGCTCAAGGCAGATACGCAGTATTTT
.	few	TRBJ1-2	TRBV27	CASSSPRGPNYGYTF	TGTGCCAGCAGTTCCCCGCGGGGGCCTAACTATGGCTACACCTTC
.	.	TRBJ1-2	TRBV5-1	CASSLKGGPKVGYTF	TGCGCCAGCAGCTTGAAGGGGGGCCCCAAAGTCGGCTACACCTTC
TRBD2	.	TRBJ2-2	TRBV12-3/TRBV12-4	CASSLISGLAGGSGELFF	TGTGCCAGCAGTTTAATTTCGGGACTAGCGGGAGGGTCCGGGGAGCTGTTTTTT
TRBD1	many	TRBJ1-1	TRBV6-1	CASRDRAATEAFF	TGTGCCAGCAGGGACAGGGCGGCCACTGAAGCTTTCTTT
TRBD2	many	TRBJ2-3	TRBV7-6	CASSEGLAGSTTDTQYF	TGTGCCAGCAGCGAGGGACTAGCGGGGTCAACCACAGATACGCAGTATTTT
.	few	TRBJ1-1	TRBV7-9	CASSFFRGLGNTEAFF	TGTGCCAGCAGCTTCTTCCGCGGACTGGGGAACACTGAAGCTTTCTTT
.	few	TRBJ2-3	TRBV5-1	CASSLGSPGRTDTQYF	TGCGCCAGCAGCTTGGGTTCACCCGGGAGAACAGATACGCAGTATTTT
.	few	TRBJ1-1	TRBV20-1	CSAREKESRANTEAFF	TGCAGTGCTAGAGAAAAGGAGAGCAGGGCAAACACTGAAGCTTTCTTT
.	many	TRBJ1-1	TRBV5-4	CASSSIEIGTEAFF	TGTGCCAGCAGCTCCATTGAAATTGGGACTGAAGCTTTCTTT
.	.	TRBJ1-5	TRBV19	CASRNQPSNQPQHF	TGTGCCAGTAGAAATCAACCTAGCAATCAGCCCCAGCATTTT
TRBD1	few	TRBJ2-3	TRBV10-3	CASIGGRDTDTQYF	TGTGCCAGCATAGGGGGCCGAGACACAGATACGCAGTATTTT
TRBD1	few	TRBJ2-5	TRBV20-1	CSALKTGVSHETQYF	TGCAGTGCACTTAAGACAGGGGTCAGCCACGAGACCCAGTACTTC
.	.	TRBJ2-7	TRBV5-6	CASTRGGTAYEQYF	TGTGCCAGCACCCGAGGCGGGACCGCCTACGAGCAGTACTTC
.	.	TRBJ1-6	TRBV24-1	CATSKRPGDPDSPLHF	TGTGCCACCAGCAAAAGGCCGGGGGATCCGGACTCACCCCTCCACTTT
.	many	TRBJ1-4	TRBV12-3/TRBV12-4	CASSFGGASEKLFF	TGTGCCAGCAGTTTTGGGGGGGCCAGTGAAAAACTGTTTTTT
.	many	TRBJ2-7	TRBV5-1	CASSRGTYEQYF	TGCGCCAGCAGTAGGGGAACCTACGAGCAGTACTTC
TRBD1	.	TRBJ2-3	TRBV12-3/TRBV12-4	CASSMPPGQGPDTQYF	TGTGCCAGCAGTATGCCCCCAGGACAGGGACCAGATACGCAGTATTTT
TRBD2	.	TRBJ2-2	TRBV6-1	CASIGLAGAVGGTGELFF	TGTGCCAGCATCGGGCTAGCGGGAGCTGTGGGGGGAACCGGGGAGCTGTTTTTT
.	few	TRBJ2-2	TRBV14	CASSQVETGELFF	TGTGCCAGCAGCCAAGTAGAAACCGGGGAGCTGTTTTTT
.	many	TRBJ1-1	TRBV5-1	CASSPEVRTEAFF	TGCGCCAGCAGCCCGGAGGTACGGACTGAAGCTTTCTTT
.	many	TRBJ1-5	TRBV10-2	CASSESGGNQPQHF	TGTGCCAGCAGTGAATCGGGGGGCAATCAGCCCCAGCATTTT
.	many	TRBJ2-7	TRBV20-1	CSARDGDKTSYEQYF	TGCAGTGCTAGAGATGGGGATAAAACCTCCTACGAGCAGTACTTC
.	.	TRBJ2-7	TRBV20-1	CSAREVRTLDEQYF	TGCAGTGCTAGAGAGGTTAGAACTCTGGACGAGCAGTACTTC
.	many	TRBJ2-7	TRBV16	CASSQSYDYEQYF	TGTGCCAGCAGCCAATCCTACGACTACGAGCAGTACTTC
.	.	TRBJ2-2	TRBV12-3/TRBV12-4	CASSSGSSAGELFF	TGTGCCAGCAGTTCCGGGTCTAGCGCTGGGGAGCTGTTTTTT
.	many	TRBJ1-2	TRBV29-1	CSVESSIPRYGYTF	TGCAGCGTTGAGTCCTCAATCCCCCGCTATGGCTACACCTTC
TRBD1	many	TRBJ2-5	TRBV7-2	CASSLGQRDRGRETQYF	TGTGCCAGCAGCTTAGGACAACGGGACAGGGGACGGGAGACCCAGTACTTC
.	few	TRBJ1-3	TRBV19	CASSIGRTNLGYGNTIYF	TGTGCCAGTAGTATTGGGCGAACTAACCTCGGCTATGGAAACACCATATATTTT
.	few	TRBJ2-1	TRBV20-1	CSARGVTGDNEQFF	TGCAGTGCTAGAGGTGTCACAGGTGACAATGAGCAGTTCTTC
.	many	TRBJ1-5	TRBV4-3	CASSQGGQPQHF	TGCGCCAGCAGCCAAGGGGGACAGCCCCAGCATTTT
TRBD2	many	TRBJ2-1	TRBV20-1	CSARDSRLAGDRSEQFF	TGCAGTGCTAGAGATTCCCGACTAGCGGGAGACCGCAGTGAGCAGTTCTTC
TRBD1	.	TRBJ2-3	TRBV5-1	CASSNDRAQRGTDTQYF	TGCGCCAGCAGCAATGACAGGGCTCAGAGAGGGACAGATACGCAGTATTTT
TRBD1	few	TRBJ2-7	TRBV3-1	CASSQGTGPRGEQYF	TGTGCCAGCAGCCAAGGGACAGGCCCTAGGGGGGAGCAGTACTTC
TRBD1	many	TRBJ1-1	TRBV9	CASSVTTGRNTEAFF	TGTGCCAGCAGCGTGACGACAGGGAGGAACACTGAAGCTTTCTTT
.	few	TRBJ2-7	TRBV2	CASRAGTYEQYF	TGTGCCAGCAGGGCAGGAACCTACGAGCAGTACTTC
.	many	TRBJ1-3	TRBV3-1	CASSQGSSGNTIYF	TGTGCCAGCAGCCAGGGCTCCTCTGGAAACACCATATATTTT
.	few	TRBJ1-5	TRBV12-3/TRBV12-4	CASSLVDSNQPQHF	TGTGCCAGCAGTTTAGTGGATAGCAATCAGCCCCAGCATTTT
TRBD1	.	TRBJ1-4	TRBV12-3/TRBV12-4	CASSLGQAFNEKLFF	TGTGCCAGCAGCCTCGGACAGGCATTTAATGAAAAACTGTTTTTT
TRBD1	few	TRBJ2-3	TRBV20-1	CSADIRDRGTDTQYF	TGCAGTGCTGACATCCGGGACAGGGGCACAGATACGCAGTATTTT